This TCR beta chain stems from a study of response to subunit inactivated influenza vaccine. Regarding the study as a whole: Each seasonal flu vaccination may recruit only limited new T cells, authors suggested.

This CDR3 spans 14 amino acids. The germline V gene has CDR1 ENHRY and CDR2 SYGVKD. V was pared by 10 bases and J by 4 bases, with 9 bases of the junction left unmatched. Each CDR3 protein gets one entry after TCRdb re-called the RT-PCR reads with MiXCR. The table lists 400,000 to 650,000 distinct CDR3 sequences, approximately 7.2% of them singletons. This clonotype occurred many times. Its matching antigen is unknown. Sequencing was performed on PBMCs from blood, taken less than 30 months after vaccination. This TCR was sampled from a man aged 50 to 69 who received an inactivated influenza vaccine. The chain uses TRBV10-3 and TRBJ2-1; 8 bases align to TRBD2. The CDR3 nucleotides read TGTGCCACAAGGTATAGCGGGGTTTACAATGAGCAGTTCTTC. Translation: CATRYSGVYNEQFF.